The 21 T cell receptor beta chains given below trace back to one sample, sequenced in a study of OX40 agonist ivuxolimab in advanced cancers. TCRdb's table, derived via immunoSEQ multiplex PCR, lists solely in-frame clones and lacks some. Of some 19,000 clones listed, roughly 89% were seen once; the top ten hold around 50%. The sample was CD4+ or CD8+ T cells sorted from blood, taken in a trial of the OX40 agonist ivuxolimab. These receptors were obtained from an adult with an advanced solid tumor such as melanoma, head and neck, liver or kidney cancer.

J is TRBJ2-3 and V is TRBV29-1, with 11 bases lining up with TRBD2. V shed 6 bases and J 0 bases; nucleotides not matched to a gene: 11. Germline V gives CDR1 SQVTM, CDR2 ANQGSEA. The CDR3 spans 17 residues. The CDR3 DNA follows: TGCAGCGTACCGACTAGCGGGAAGAGATTGAGCACAGATACGCAGTATTTT. It encodes CSVPTSGKRLSTDTQYF.

The rearrangement joins TRBV7-2 to TRBJ2-1; D is perhaps TRBD2 (6 bases). The CDR3 spans 16 residues. Germline CDR1 is SGHTA and CDR2 is FQGNSA. Trimming pared 4 bases from V and 5 bases from J, leaving 18 bases between. The CDR3 nucleotides are TGTGCCAGCAGCTCGGGACTGGCCGCTTGGGACAATGAGCAGTTCTTC. It translates to CASSSGLAAWDNEQFF.

The gene calls are TRBV7-2 and TRBJ2-7; possibly TRBD2 for D (5 bases). Germline V CDR1 and CDR2: SGHTA, FQGNSA. The CDR3 has 14 amino acids. V was trimmed by 1 base and J by 6 bases, leaving 13 bases between them. In DNA, the CDR3 is TGTGCCAGCAGCTTAGGACTAACGGGATCCGAGCAGTACTTC. Translation: CASSLGLTGSEQYF.

This chain uses TRBV6-5 with TRBJ2-5, with TRBD2 matching 8 bases. This CDR3 contains 15 residues. CDR1 and CDR2 (germline): MNHEY, SVGAGI. With 5 bases clipped from V and 5 bases from J, the junction kept 10 bases outside the gene matches. Here the CDR3 reads CASSNVGRAFETQYF. As DNA, the CDR3 is TGTGCCAGCAGTAACGTCGGGAGGGCCTTTGAGACCCAGTACTTC.

CDR3 loop: CATGGANNEQFF. The CDR3 nucleotides read TGTGCCACGGGGGGAGCTAACAATGAGCAGTTCTTC. V and J are TRBV10-3 and TRBJ2-1; the match to TRBD2 covers 7 bases. Germline V gene sequence: CDR1 ENHRY, CDR2 SYGVKD. The CDR3 is made up of 12 amino acids. After removal of 10 bases from V and 5 bases from J, the junction contained 5 bases not matched to a gene.

This chain joins TRBV4-1 and TRBJ2-7, with D unclear. The V end lost 0 bases, the J end lost 3 bases, and 9 bases lay between the germline ends. Germline V gene lookup returns CDR1 MGHRA and CDR2 YSYEKL. The CDR3 consists of 14 residues. Written as DNA, the CDR3 is TGCGCCAGCAGCCAAGATCCTGGGAACTACGAGCAGTACTTC. Translation gives CASSQDPGNYEQYF.

The rearrangement uses TRBV2 and TRBJ2-5; D call uncertain. The J call is doubtful: the DNA matches TRBJ2-7 better. Germline CDR1 reads SNHLY; CDR2 reads FYNNEI. This CDR3 contains 13 residues. Here the CDR3 DNA reads TGTGCCAGCAGAGGCCTGCTTAGGGACGAGCAGTACTTC. It translates to CASRGLLRDEQYF.

The chain joins TRBV5-1 to TRBJ2-1, with 8 bases aligning to TRBD2. Trimming at V came to 4 bases and at J to 1 base, leaving 10 bases not matched to a gene. The germline V gene has CDR1 SGHRS and CDR2 YFSETQ. The CDR3 runs 17 residues. CDR3 protein: CASSPLSSGLSYNEQFF. The CDR3 DNA follows: TGCGCCAGCAGCCCGCTCTCTAGCGGGCTATCCTACAATGAGCAGTTCTTC.

This chain uses TRBV11-2 with TRBJ2-2; D tentatively reads TRBD1 or TRBD2 (6 bases each). The CDR3 spans 15 residues. Germline values: CDR1 SGHAT, CDR2 FQNNGV. Trimming removed 5 bases at V and 4 bases at J, with 14 bases between. CDR3 sequence (DNA): TGTGCCAGCAGCCCAGGGGACTCCACCACCGGGGAGCTGTTTTTT. Translating it yields CASSPGDSTTGELFF.

The chain combines TRBV7-6 with TRBJ2-5; D is unclear. The J call could be wrong; TRBJ2-7 is a better fit for the DNA end. Germline loops: CDR1 SGHVS, CDR2 FNYEAQ. This CDR3 spans 16 amino acids. The DNA of the CDR3 is TGTGCCAGCAGCTTAGAGGGCCAAGATCCCTCCTACGAGCAGTACTTC. This sequence encodes CASSLEGQDPSYEQYF.

The rearrangement links TRBV7-8 to TRBJ2-7, with D uncertain. V dropped 3 bases and J dropped 2 bases, with 14 bases sitting between them. This CDR3 has 15 residues. CDR1 is SGHVS and CDR2 is FQNEAQ in the germline V gene. The CDR3 region is CASSLQSLETYEQYF. CDR3 nucleotides: TGTGCCAGCAGCTTGCAGAGTTTGGAGACCTACGAGCAGTACTTC.

This rearrangement joins TRBV7-9 to TRBJ2-1, with 7 nucleotides matching TRBD2. CDR1 and CDR2 from the germline V gene are SEHNR and FQNEAQ (reference sequence). This CDR3 is built from 15 residues. Germline trimming cut 1 base from V and 3 bases from J; bases unmatched to any gene: 3. CDR3 in DNA: TGTGCCAGCAGCTTAGGGGTAGCGGGCTACAATGAGCAGTTCTTC. It yields the protein CASSLGVAGYNEQFF.

The genes are TRBV25-1 and TRBJ2-5, with unresolved D. The V gene's germline CDR1 is MGHDK and CDR2 SYGVNS. CDR3 length: 13 residues. Trimming left V 4 bases short and J 7 bases short, with 13 bases between. The CDR3 sequence is CASSAAPTRTQYF. DNA of the CDR3: TGTGCCAGCAGTGCGGCCCCAACCCGGACCCAGTACTTC.

The gene calls are TRBV7-9 and TRBJ2-7; a weak D match, TRBD1 (6 bases). In germline, CDR1 is SEHNR, CDR2 FQNEAQ (reference sequence). CDR3 length: 16 amino acids. The V gene lost 0 bases and the J gene lost 2 bases, with 14 bases spanning the gap. In DNA, the CDR3 is TGTGCCAGCAGCTTAGCGCTGTGGGGGCCAACCTACGAGCAGTACTTC. Encoded protein: CASSLALWGPTYEQYF.

This clone is a singleton in its sample. The chain uses TRBV7-6 and TRBJ2-1, with 12 bases fitting TRBD2. V shed 4 bases, J shed 2 bases, and the junction held 9 bases outside the gene matches. Germline loops: CDR1 SGHVS, CDR2 FNYEAQ. The CDR3 consists of 18 residues. Written as DNA, the CDR3 is TGTGCCAGCAGCTCGGGACTAGCGGGCCATTCAACCTACAATGAGCAGTTCTTC. Translated: CASSSGLAGHSTYNEQFF.

This clone was seen a handful of times. The chain employs TRBV27 and TRBJ2-7; D might be TRBD1 or TRBD2, each matching 5 bases. The germline V and J ends were trimmed by 2 bases and 2 bases, with 10 bases remaining between them. The CDR3 length is 14 residues. CDR1 is MNHEY and CDR2 is SMNVEV in the germline V gene (reference sequence). CDR3 bases: TGTGCCAGCAGTTTAGCCGGGACCCCCTACGAGCAGTACTTC. Translated, it gives CASSLAGTPYEQYF.

The chain links TRBV7-3 to TRBJ2-1; 9 bases align to TRBD2. Losses at the gene ends were 3 bases for V and 0 bases for J; bases not matched to a gene: 3. This CDR3 has 16 amino acids. Germline assignment: CDR1 SGHTA and CDR2 FQGTGA. As DNA, the CDR3 is TGTGCCAGCAGCTTGGGGCGGGAGGGCTCCTACAATGAGCAGTTCTTC. As protein: CASSLGREGSYNEQFF. Drawing the rest from reference TRBV7-3 and TRBJ2-1, the complete variable domain is GAGVSQTPSNKVTEKGKYVELRCDPISGHTALYWYRQSLGQGPEFLIYFQGTGAADDSGLPNDRFFAVRPEGSVSTLKIQRTERGDSAVYLCASSLGREGSYNEQFFGPGTRLTVL.

The chain joins TRBV13 to TRBJ1-2; 7 bases align to TRBD1. The ends lost 6 bases at V and 7 bases at J; junction bases unmatched: 8. The CDR3 has 13 amino acids. The germline gives CDR1 PRHDT, CDR2 FYEKMQ (reference sequence). CDR3 loop: CASRPTGDPGYTF. The CDR3 DNA reads TGTGCCAGCAGACCAACAGGGGATCCTGGCTACACCTTC.

This chain links TRBV6-5 with TRBJ2-7; D possibly uses TRBD1 or TRBD2 (6 bases each). This CDR3 has 13 residues. The germline gives CDR1 MNHEY, CDR2 SVGAGI. Trimming took 2 bases from V and 5 from J, leaving 10 bases between them. CDR3 sequence: CASSYGGPNEQYF. The CDR3 coding sequence is TGTGCCAGCAGTTACGGGGGGCCTAACGAGCAGTACTTC.

The chain uses TRBV7-2 and TRBJ2-7; 7 bases are shared with TRBD1. J gave up 3 bases and V 5 bases, and 7 bases lay outside the gene matches. Germline V gene lookup returns CDR1 SGHTA and CDR2 FQGNSA. CDR3 length: 14 residues. CDR3: CASSPRGTDYEQYF. The DNA for the CDR3 is TGTGCCAGCAGCCCTAGAGGGACAGACTACGAGCAGTACTTC.

The J gene is TRBJ2-7, the V gene TRBV2; no clear D. CDR1 is SNHLY and CDR2 is FYNNEI in the germline V gene. The length of the CDR3 is 13 residues. V was shortened by 8 bases and J by 4 bases, with 15 bases between the two germline ends. This chain's CDR3 is CASQPGLTYEQYF. The CDR3 nucleotides read TGTGCCAGCCAGCCGGGTCTTACTTACGAGCAGTACTTC.